This TCR beta chain was recovered during a study of human T cells and chemical hapten exposure. V gave up 6 bases and J gave up 6 bases, with 14 bases separating them. The CDR3 runs 13 residues. TCRdb re-called the RACE reads with MiXCR, one entry per CDR3 protein. The table includes a few hundred thousand distinct CDR3 sequences, around 6% detected once. The time point: patch test 2, 6 weeks after DPC sensitization. The sample's treatment: therapeutic diphenylcyclopropenone sensitization with weekly scalp DPC. This clonotype occurred many times. Its antigen is not identified. Findings of the study overall: The donor cohort had alopecia, so its immune response may not match that of healthy people. TCRs exceeding 1 in 1000 frequency stayed unchanged with DPC sensitization. As patch test score rose, PT1 expanded TCR counts tended to rise as well.

This receptor was identified in a woman aged 18-29 years with alopecia areata. Some clones in this sample may be carry-over from other donors' samples. Sequencing was performed on whole blood, taken in connection with sensitization to the hapten diphenylcyclopropenone (DPC). The rearrangement uses TRBV12-3 or TRBV12-4 and TRBJ1-2; D possibly corresponds to TRBD1 (6 bases). Here the CDR3 reads CASSPRGGDGYTF. The CDR3 coding sequence is TGTGCCAGCAGCCCAAGGGGGGGCGATGGCTACACCTTC.